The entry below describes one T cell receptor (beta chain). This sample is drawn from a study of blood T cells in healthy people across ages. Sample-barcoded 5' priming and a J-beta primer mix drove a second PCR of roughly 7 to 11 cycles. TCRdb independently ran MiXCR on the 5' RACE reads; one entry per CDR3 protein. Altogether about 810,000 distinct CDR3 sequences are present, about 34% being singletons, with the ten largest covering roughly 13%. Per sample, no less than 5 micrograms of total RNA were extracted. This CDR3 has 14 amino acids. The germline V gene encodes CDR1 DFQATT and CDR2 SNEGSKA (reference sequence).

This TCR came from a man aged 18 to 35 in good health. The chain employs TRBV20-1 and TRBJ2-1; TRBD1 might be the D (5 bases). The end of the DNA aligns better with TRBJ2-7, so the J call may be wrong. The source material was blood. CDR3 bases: TGCAGTGCTACTTGGGGCCCCTCCTACAATGAGCAGTACTTC. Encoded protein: CSATWGPSYNEQYF.